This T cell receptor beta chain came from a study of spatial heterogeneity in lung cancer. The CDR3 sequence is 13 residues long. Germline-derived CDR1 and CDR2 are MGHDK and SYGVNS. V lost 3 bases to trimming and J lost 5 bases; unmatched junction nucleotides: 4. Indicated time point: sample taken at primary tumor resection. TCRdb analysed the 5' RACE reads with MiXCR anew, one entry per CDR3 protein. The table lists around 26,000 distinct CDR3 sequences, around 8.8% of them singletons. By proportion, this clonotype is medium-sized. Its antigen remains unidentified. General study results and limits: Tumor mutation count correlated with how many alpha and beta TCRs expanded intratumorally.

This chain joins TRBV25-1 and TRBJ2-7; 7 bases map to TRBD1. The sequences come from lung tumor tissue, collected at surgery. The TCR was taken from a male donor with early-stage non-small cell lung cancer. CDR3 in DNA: TGTGCCAGCAGTGACGACAGGGTCCACGAGCAGTACTTC. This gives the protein CASSDDRVHEQYF.